These 13 T cell receptor beta chains were all obtained from the same sample, sequenced in a study of T cells in Graves' hyperthyroidism and ophthalmopathy. Template material for amplifying TCR beta CDR3 regions consisted of RNA transcripts. First-round RT-PCR with HTBI primers amplified the TCR CDR3 region. TCRdb reprocessed the multiplex PCR reads via MiXCR and lists one record per CDR3 protein. Of over 450,000 distinct CDR3 sequences detected, roughly 15% appear once; the ten largest clones hold around 17%. Sequences were obtained from blood. The receptors here all came from a woman aged 18-35 years with Graves' ophthalmopathy.

Here the CDR3 reads CASSKGQSLNQPQHF. In DNA form, the CDR3 reads TGTGCCAGTAGCAAGGGACAGTCCCTCAATCAGCCCCAGCATTTT. The chain has TRBV19 and TRBJ1-5, with 7 bases matching TRBD1. Germline values: CDR1 LNHDA, CDR2 SQIVND (reference sequence). The V gene end was trimmed by 6 bases and the J gene end by 3 bases; junction bases not matched to a gene: 8. CDR3 size: 15 residues.

Ten or more counts support this clonotype. The rearrangement uses TRBV2 and TRBJ2-5, with unresolved D. Germline lookup yields CDR1 SNHLY and CDR2 FYNNEI. The germline V and J ends were trimmed by 6 bases and 5 bases, with 13 bases remaining between them. This CDR3 spans 13 amino acids. In DNA, the CDR3 is TGTGCCAGCAGCCCGGACCAGGCGGAGACCCAGTACTTC. Encoded protein: CASSPDQAETQYF.

This clonotype has ten or more counts. V gene TRBV28 combines with J gene TRBJ2-3; D may be TRBD1 or TRBD2 (6 bases each). Germline CDR1 MDHEN, CDR2 SYDVKM. The CDR3 sequence is 14 residues long. Trimming took off 3 bases at V and 4 bases at J, with 11 bases between the two ends. CDR3 sequence: CASSFGGEADTQYF. CDR3 coding DNA: TGTGCCAGCAGTTTCGGGGGCGAGGCAGATACGCAGTATTTT.

This clonotype came up once. A clone one base away is much larger, so this may be a read error. The gene calls are TRBV7-9 and TRBJ1-4; maybe TRBD1 (6 bases). The CDR3 contains 13 residues. V dropped 4 bases and J dropped 6 bases, with 9 bases sitting between them. CDR1 is SEHNR and CDR2 is FQNEAQ in the germline V gene (reference sequence). The chain's CDR3 is CASSSGEHEKLFF. The CDR3 DNA reads TGTGCCAGCAGCTCAGGGGAACATGAAAAACTGTTTTTT.

The CDR3 is CASSPTGVAAFYGYTF. The DNA of the CDR3 is TGTGCCAGCAGCCCCACAGGGGTCGCAGCGTTCTATGGCTACACCTTC. The chain employs TRBV7-2 and TRBJ1-2; 7 bases match TRBD1. V shed 5 bases, J shed 4 bases, and the junction held 13 bases outside the gene matches. Germline V gives CDR1 SGHTA, CDR2 FQGNSA. The CDR3 loop spans 16 amino acids.

This clonotype was recorded many times. The chain employs TRBV10-3 and TRBJ2-2, with D perhaps matching TRBD1 (6 bases). Germline-derived CDR1 and CDR2 are ENHRY and SYGVKD. V shed 3 bases and J shed 3 bases, with 8 bases lying between them. The CDR3 length is 14 residues. CDR3 residues: CAISERTDTGELFF. Written as DNA, the CDR3 is TGTGCCATCAGTGAACGGACAGACACCGGGGAGCTGTTTTTT.

This clonotype was seen only a few times. The V call is TRBV18, the J call TRBJ2-7; D may correspond to TRBD1 or TRBD2 (5 bases each). The CDR3 sequence is 15 residues long. CDR1 is KGHSH, CDR2 LQKENI, per germline. Trimming took 1 base from V and 4 from J, leaving 14 bases between them. The CDR3 sequence is CASSPQEHGTYEQYF. In DNA form, the CDR3 reads TGTGCCAGCTCACCACAGGAGCACGGGACGTACGAGCAGTACTTC.

Points on this clonotype: A much larger clone differs from this one at a single base, so this may be a read error. CDR3 sequence reads: CSVRLGGSRNIQYF. DNA for the CDR3: TGCAGTGTCCGCCTGGGGGGATCACGAAACATTCAGTACTTC. The chain uses TRBV20-1 and TRBJ2-4; the D gene is possibly TRBD2 (6 bases). The CDR3 consists of 14 residues. V was clipped by 7 bases and J by 6 bases, with 19 bases between them. Germline V gene sequence: CDR1 DFQATT, CDR2 SNEGSKA (reference sequence).

Details on this clonotype: A much larger clone differs from this one at a single base, so this may be a read error. The rearrangement uses TRBV11-3 and TRBJ1-4; possibly TRBD1 for D (5 bases). This CDR3 has 13 amino acids. Deletions cut 4 bases from V and 13 bases from J, with 16 bases between. Germline CDR1 reads SGHNT; CDR2 reads YENEEA. In DNA form, the CDR3 reads TGTGCCAGCAGCTCCCCGGGGGTGGGGATACTGTTTTTT. It codes for CASSSPGVGILFF.

This clonotype was seen only a few times. This may be a read error, as it is one base from a much larger clone. CDR3 nucleotide sequence: TGTGCCAGCAGTGACTCTCTGGCGTATAGCAATCAGCACCAGCATTTT. It encodes CASSDSLAYSNQHQHF. The genes are TRBV6-1 and TRBJ1-5; D gene ambiguous. In germline, CDR1 is MNHNS, CDR2 SASEGT. The CDR3 loop spans 16 amino acids.

In this sample, this clonotype turned up many times. The gene calls are TRBV20-1 and TRBJ2-4; D is uncertain. Trimming left V 2 bases short and J 8 bases short, with 13 bases between. Germline V gene sequence: CDR1 DFQATT, CDR2 SNEGSKA (reference sequence). The CDR3 has 13 residues. In nucleotides, the CDR3 is TGCAGTGCTAGATCGGCAGAAAGACACATTCAGTACTTC. It codes for CSARSAERHIQYF.

This clonotype was counted at least ten times. The chain joins TRBV3-1 to TRBJ2-4, with a possible D match to TRBD1 (5 bases). V shed 1 base and J shed 3 bases, with 16 bases lying between them. The V gene's germline CDR1 is LGHDT and CDR2 YNNKEL (reference sequence). The CDR3 totals 17 residues. CDR3 bases: TGTGCCAGCAGCCAAGTTGTGAGGCAGGGTGACAAAAACATTCAGTACTTC. This codes for CASSQVVRQGDKNIQYF.

Ten or more counts support this clonotype. The chain carries TRBV5-1 and TRBJ2-7, with 7 bases that match TRBD2. CDR3 length equals 16 residues. V lost 1 base and J lost 3; bases outside the gene matches: 10. Germline-derived CDR1 and CDR2 are SGHRS and YFSETQ. The CDR3 here is CASSLNLAGTVYEQYF. CDR3 DNA: TGCGCCAGCAGCTTGAACTTAGCGGGTACAGTCTACGAGCAGTACTTC.